These T cell receptor beta chains were read from a single sample in a study of OX40 agonist ivuxolimab in advanced cancers. Generated by immunoSEQ multiplex PCR, the TCRdb table keeps only in-frame clones and is missing some. The repertoire holds just over 95,000 clones, with about 90% as singletons. The sample was CD4+ or CD8+ T cells sorted from blood, taken in a trial of the OX40 agonist ivuxolimab. The receptor source for this set is an adult with an advanced solid tumor such as melanoma, head and neck, liver or kidney cancer. Both conserved end residues are part of each CDR3. D genes are given only for firm matches. Not every row has a clone size; where given, it reads once, few, many or a size class.

d_call: -
j_call: TRBJ2-3
clone_size: -
v_call: TRBV28
cdr3_aa: CASSEDSASTDTQYF
cdr3_nt: TGTGCCAGCAGTGAAGACAGCGCTAGCACAGATACGCAGTATTTT

d_call: TRBD1
j_call: TRBJ2-5
clone_size: -
v_call: TRBV19
cdr3_aa: CASSKLPGQGQETQYF
cdr3_nt: TGTGCCAGTAGTAAACTCCCGGGACAGGGCCAAGAGACCCAGTACTTC

d_call: -
j_call: TRBJ2-4
clone_size: few
v_call: TRBV6-5
cdr3_aa: CASSSGGPNIQYF
cdr3_nt: TGTGCCAGCAGCTCTGGGGGACCGAACATTCAGTACTTC

d_call: -
j_call: TRBJ1-2
clone_size: once
v_call: TRBV6-6
cdr3_aa: CASSYSGNLGNYGYTF
cdr3_nt: TGTGCCAGCAGTTACTCGGGGAACCTTGGTAACTATGGCTACACCTTC

d_call: -
j_call: TRBJ2-7
clone_size: -
v_call: TRBV5-1
cdr3_aa: CASSLVGDSSYEQYF
cdr3_nt: TGCGCCAGCAGCTTGGTAGGGGACTCTTCCTACGAGCAGTACTTC

d_call: TRBD2
j_call: TRBJ2-3
clone_size: -
v_call: TRBV19
cdr3_aa: CASSIPPPSGTQYF
cdr3_nt: TGTGCCAGTAGTATCCCCCCCCCTAGCGGGACGCAGTATTTT

d_call: -
j_call: TRBJ2-2
clone_size: -
v_call: TRBV6-5
cdr3_aa: CASSYRGLIGELFF
cdr3_nt: TGTGCCAGCAGTTACCGTGGGCTGATCGGGGAGCTGTTTTTT

d_call: -
j_call: TRBJ1-1
clone_size: few
v_call: TRBV5-1
cdr3_aa: CASTRDGEDTEAFF
cdr3_nt: TGCGCCAGCACTCGGGACGGGGAAGACACTGAAGCTTTCTTT

d_call: -
j_call: TRBJ1-1
clone_size: few
v_call: TRBV29-1
cdr3_aa: CSVGDLEAFF
cdr3_nt: TGCAGCGTCGGGGACCTTGAAGCTTTCTTT

d_call: -
j_call: TRBJ2-1
clone_size: -
v_call: TRBV6-6
cdr3_aa: CASRVENEQFF
cdr3_nt: TGTGCCAGCAGAGTTGAGAATGAGCAGTTCTTC

d_call: -
j_call: TRBJ2-4
clone_size: -
v_call: TRBV10-1
cdr3_aa: CASSDLSRLKNIQYF
cdr3_nt: TGCGCCAGCAGTGATCTCAGCAGACTAAAAAACATTCAGTACTTC

d_call: -
j_call: TRBJ2-4
clone_size: -
v_call: TRBV7-9
cdr3_aa: CASSPWDRAKNIQYF
cdr3_nt: TGTGCCAGCAGCCCATGGGATAGAGCCAAAAACATTCAGTACTTC

d_call: -
j_call: TRBJ2-5
clone_size: few
v_call: TRBV9
cdr3_aa: CASSVDQETQYF
cdr3_nt: TGTGCCAGCAGCGTCGACCAAGAGACCCAGTACTTC

d_call: TRBD1
j_call: TRBJ2-7
clone_size: -
v_call: TRBV7-2
cdr3_aa: CASRPVGQSYEQYF
cdr3_nt: TGTGCCAGCAGACCCGTGGGACAGTCCTACGAGCAGTACTTC

d_call: TRBD1
j_call: TRBJ2-1
clone_size: -
v_call: TRBV6-1
cdr3_aa: CASSEFSTGPYNEQFF
cdr3_nt: TGTGCCAGCAGTGAATTCTCGACAGGGCCGTACAATGAGCAGTTCTTC

d_call: -
j_call: TRBJ1-6
clone_size: few
v_call: TRBV19
cdr3_aa: CASRKVAGTGNSPLHF
cdr3_nt: TGTGCCAGCAGAAAGGTGGCAGGGACGGGTAATTCACCCCTCCACTTT

d_call: TRBD1
j_call: TRBJ1-3
clone_size: few
v_call: TRBV28
cdr3_aa: CASSGQGHGNTIYF
cdr3_nt: TGTGCCAGCAGTGGACAGGGGCATGGAAACACCATATATTTT

d_call: -
j_call: TRBJ2-2
clone_size: -
v_call: TRBV27
cdr3_aa: CASSLRVGVGTGELFF
cdr3_nt: TGTGCCAGCAGTTTAAGAGTGGGAGTCGGCACCGGGGAGCTGTTTTTT

d_call: -
j_call: TRBJ2-2
clone_size: once
v_call: TRBV19
cdr3_aa: CAIRDLNTGELFF
cdr3_nt: TGTGCCATCCGGGACTTAAACACCGGGGAGCTGTTTTTT

d_call: TRBD2
j_call: TRBJ2-3
clone_size: -
v_call: TRBV6-4
cdr3_aa: CASSWTSGNGDTQYF
cdr3_nt: TGTGCCAGCAGCTGGACTAGCGGGAACGGAGATACGCAGTATTTT

d_call: TRBD2
j_call: TRBJ2-5
clone_size: -
v_call: TRBV27
cdr3_aa: CASSPILAGYQETQYF
cdr3_nt: TGTGCCAGCAGTCCCATACTAGCGGGGTACCAAGAGACCCAGTACTTC

d_call: -
j_call: TRBJ1-1
clone_size: -
v_call: TRBV28
cdr3_aa: CASRSSGRTEAFF
cdr3_nt: TGTGCCAGCAGATCCTCGGGGCGCACTGAAGCTTTCTTT

d_call: -
j_call: TRBJ1-3
clone_size: -
v_call: TRBV10-3
cdr3_aa: CAISSTGGNTIYF
cdr3_nt: TGTGCCATCAGTAGTACGGGCGGAAACACCATATATTTT

d_call: -
j_call: TRBJ2-7
clone_size: few
v_call: TRBV2
cdr3_aa: CASGAELAIEQYF
cdr3_nt: TGTGCCAGCGGGGCGGAACTAGCAATTGAGCAGTACTTC

d_call: -
j_call: TRBJ1-5
clone_size: -
v_call: TRBV19
cdr3_aa: CASSILLGPQHF
cdr3_nt: TGTGCCAGTAGTATTCTTTTAGGGCCCCAGCATTTT

d_call: TRBD2
j_call: TRBJ2-4
clone_size: -
v_call: TRBV5-1
cdr3_aa: CASSPSGGAVSKNIQYF
cdr3_nt: TGCGCCAGCAGCCCTAGCGGGGGGGCGGTATCCAAAAACATTCAGTACTTC

d_call: -
j_call: TRBJ2-3
clone_size: -
v_call: TRBV5-4
cdr3_aa: CASSLPGRQGLGDTQYF
cdr3_nt: TGTGCCAGCAGCTTGCCCGGGAGACAGGGCTTAGGAGATACGCAGTATTTT

d_call: TRBD2
j_call: TRBJ2-1
clone_size: -
v_call: TRBV13
cdr3_aa: CASSLEPGGSEQFF
cdr3_nt: TGTGCCAGCAGCTTAGAACCGGGAGGTAGTGAGCAGTTCTTC